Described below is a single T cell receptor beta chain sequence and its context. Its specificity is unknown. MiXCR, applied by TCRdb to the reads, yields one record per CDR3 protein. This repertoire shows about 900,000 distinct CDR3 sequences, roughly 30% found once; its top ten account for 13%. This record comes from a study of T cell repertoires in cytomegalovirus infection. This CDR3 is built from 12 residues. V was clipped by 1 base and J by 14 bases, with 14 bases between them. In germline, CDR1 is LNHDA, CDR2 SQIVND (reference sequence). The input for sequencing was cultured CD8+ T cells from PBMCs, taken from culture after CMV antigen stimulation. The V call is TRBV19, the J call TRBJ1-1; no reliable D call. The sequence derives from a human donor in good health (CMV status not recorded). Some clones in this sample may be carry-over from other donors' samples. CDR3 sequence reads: CASSIGIDPGFF. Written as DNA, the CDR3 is TGTGCCAGTAGTATAGGAATCGACCCCGGCTTCTTT.